This T cell receptor beta chain was profiled in a study of T cell responses to AZD1222 COVID-19 vaccine (TCRdb year 2021). With respect to the entire study: AZD1222 recipients with second doses at about 4 weeks or about 12 weeks were pooled, because spike-specific TCR depth and breadth did not differ between schedules. A total of approximately 230 trial participants underwent TCR sequencing, of whom 200 to 220 received two doses of AZD1222 and about 25 received two doses of the MenACWY control vaccine. Trial participants were enrolled by age into subgroups of 18-55, 56-69 and 70-plus years, and around 140, 26 and 57 TCR-sequenced participants, respectively, were included in these subgroups.

According to the study, the label for this sample's time point signals: baseline before first vaccination. Samples from vaccinated people were obtained from the UK trials COV001 and COV002, which included a single-blind randomized controlled phase 2/3 trial of AZD1222 (ChAdOx1 nCoV-19) in healthy adults. For TCRbeta chain sequencing, PBMC samples were collected from trial participants at day 0 and at day 28 after the second dose. The CDR3 regions of human TCRbeta chains were analyzed by immunosequencing. In the paper's pipeline: TCRs in the repertoires were compared against a reference library of SARS-CoV-2-specific TCRs that had been generated with the MIRA antigen-specificity platform. Breadth meant the fraction of unique TCRs that were SARS-CoV-2-associated, whereas depth meant the fraction of total T cells that were SARS-CoV-2-associated. Using the MIRA data, each spike-specific TCR was mapped to the spike region that the TCR reacts to and placed in a CD4 or CD8 class. Log10-transformed breadth and depth values were compared by one-way ANOVA with Sidak's multiple comparisons tests. This immuneACCESS table, as held by TCRdb, lists in-frame sequences with V and J called but not all clones. Of the missing ones, under half trace to an unresolved V gene in checked studies; the others have no known cause. V and J calls and clone size come straight from that table; D and trimming were deduced from the DNA. The sample contains approximately 120,000 clones, about 90% of them found a single time. Of the sample, 1.5% to 1.9% is held by the ten largest clones.

The junction shows trimming of 0 bases on V and 0 bases on J, plus 16 bases between the germline ends. As encoded in the germline V gene, CDR1 is SGDLS while CDR2 is YYNGEE. CDR3 length: 18 amino acids, cysteine to phenylalanine. CDR3 DNA is the only sequence kept; it has 54 bases, read in frame from the first base. Regarding this clone: Its antigen target is currently unknown. No per-base quality is available; no much larger clone lies one base away.

What the work shows at the level of the full study, not this receptor alone: In the small 56-69-year group, the increase in depth fell short of significance, most likely because of low power. Nearly half of unique spike-specific TCRs reportedly recognized epitopes outside regions mutated in the B.1.351 and B.1.1.7 variants. CD4 TCRs associated with the vaccine covered the entire spike protein, and the dominant responses were in regions 160-218 and 743-854. Participants were mostly white British, with more females than males. The authors suggested clonal diversity may have been underestimated. No day 14 peak-response samples were available, so repertoires were characterized only after the peak T cell response. After two AZD1222 doses, spike-specific TCR breadth and depth were significantly higher than at day 0 and than in MenACWY recipients. Conclusions about previously exposed vaccinees are limited, since just a handful of AZD1222 recipients were seropositive for SARS-CoV-2 at baseline.

The sample consisted of peripheral blood, taken on day 0 of AZD1222 vaccination. The receptor comes from an adult in good health. The receptor chain draws on TRBV9 and TRBJ1-3, with TRBD1 as a weak D call on 6 bases. The CDR3 loop reads CASSVEGGVRSSGNTIYF. The DNA sequence follows: TGTGCCAGCAGCGTAGAAGGGGGGGTCAGATCCTCTGGAAACACCATATATTTT.